The 21 T cell receptor beta chains listed next were all sequenced from one sample in a study of glioma-infiltrating T cells. TCR alpha and beta CDR3 regions were amplified from RNA using iRepertoire nested multiplex PCR. From the multiplex PCR reads, TCRdb called clonotypes with MiXCR, one entry per CDR3 protein. Of about 130,000 distinct CDR3 sequences listed, 20% to 25% are singletons. The sequenced sample consisted of glioma tissue, nonneoplastic brain tissue, or PBMCs (not recorded which). The receptors originated from a human donor with low-grade glioma or glioblastoma, undergoing nonglioma brain surgery, or in good health (not recorded which).

This clonotype was recorded a few times. The V call is TRBV29-1, the J call TRBJ2-5; D possibly corresponds to TRBD1 (5 bases). The CDR3 sequence is 13 residues long. CDR1 is SQVTM, CDR2 ANQGSEA, per germline. V gave up 1 base and J gave up 2 bases, with 8 bases separating them. The CDR3 region is CSVEGSGQETQYF. DNA for the CDR3: TGCAGCGTTGAAGGGTCAGGGCAAGAGACCCAGTACTTC.

Details on this clonotype: A clone one base away is much larger, so this may be a read error. The chain joins TRBV6-2 or TRBV6-3 to TRBJ2-7; 8 bases are shared with TRBD2. Germline V lookup: CDR1 MNHEY, CDR2 SVGEGT. The CDR3 runs 13 residues. The CDR3 DNA follows: TGTGCCAGCCAGCGGGAGCGTGCGTACGGGCAGTACTTC. Translated: CASQRERAYGQYF.

The chain has TRBV3-1 and TRBJ1-2; D unclear. Germline-derived CDR1 and CDR2 are LGHDT and YNNKEL (reference sequence). V was shortened by 3 bases and J by 6 bases, with 8 bases between the two germline ends. The CDR3 runs 12 residues. DNA of the CDR3: TGTGCCAGCAGCCAGGGTACGCATGGCTACACCTTC. This sequence encodes CASSQGTHGYTF.

The table lists this clonotype with many counts. The chain links TRBV20-1 to TRBJ2-1; possible D gene TRBD2, 5 bases. The CDR3 runs to 12 residues. Germline CDR1 DFQATT, CDR2 SNEGSKA (reference sequence). Deletions cut 8 bases from V and 1 base from J, with 9 bases between. CDR3 amino acids: CSPTGSYNEQFF. CDR3 in DNA: TGCAGTCCAACGGGGTCCTACAATGAGCAGTTCTTC.

This clonotype was counted many times. The chain uses TRBV6-2 or TRBV6-3 and TRBJ2-6; D not certain. CDR3 length: 18 residues. Germline assignment: CDR1 MNHEY and CDR2 SVGEGT. Trimming took 2 bases from V and 0 from J, leaving 14 bases between them. In nucleotides, the CDR3 is TGTGCCAGCAGTTACGATGTCAGGAGCTTCTCTGGGGCCAACGTCCTGACTTTC. The encoded protein is CASSYDVRSFSGANVLTF.

This clonotype was observed many times. J is TRBJ1-6 and V is TRBV19; TRBD1 matches 7 bases. The CDR3 covers 13 residues. CDR1 and CDR2 from the germline V gene are LNHDA and SQIVND (reference sequence). The V segment lost 5 bases and the J segment 10 bases; nucleotides outside the gene matches: 5. The CDR3 DNA follows: TGTGCCAGTAGTGAGGGGGCGAGGTCACCCCTCCACTTT. The encoded protein is CASSEGARSPLHF. The whole variable domain, filled in from reference TRBV19 and TRBJ1-6, reads DGGITQSPKYLFRKEGQNVTLSCEQNLNHDAMYWYRQDPGQGLRLIYYSQIVNDFQKGDIAEGYSVSREKKESFPLTVTSAQKNPTAFYLCASSEGARSPLHFGNGTRLTVT.

This clonotype was counted at least ten times. The V gene is TRBV24-1, the J gene TRBJ2-1, with 7 bases fitting TRBD2. The CDR3 has 16 amino acids. Trimming removed 7 bases from V and 4 bases from J; junction bases left unmatched: 12. Looked up from germline, CDR1 is KGHDR and CDR2 is SFDVKD. In DNA form, the CDR3 reads TGTGCCACCAGCACAACGGCGGCTAGCGGATACAATGAGCAGTTCTTC. Amino acids: CATSTTAASGYNEQFF.

The CDR3 region is CASGYGTDTQYF. The CDR3 region has the DNA TGCGCCAGCGGTTACGGTACAGATACGCAGTATTTT. This rearrangement joins TRBV5-1 to TRBJ2-3, with D unclear. The V end lost 7 bases, the J end lost 3 bases, and 9 bases lay between the germline ends. The CDR3 has 12 amino acids. The germline gives CDR1 SGHRS, CDR2 YFSETQ.

In this sample, this clonotype turned up many times. The chain joins TRBV10-3 to TRBJ1-2; unclear D gene. The CDR3 consists of 14 residues. Looked up from germline, CDR1 is ENHRY and CDR2 is SYGVKD. The V end lost 7 bases, the J end lost 1 base, and 13 bases lay between the germline ends. Here the CDR3 reads CAINESPNNYGYTF. The CDR3 region has the DNA TGTGCCATCAACGAGTCTCCCAATAACTATGGCTACACCTTC.

The chain joins TRBV14 to TRBJ2-3, with TRBD2 matching over 9 bases. Germline-derived CDR1 and CDR2 are SGHDN and FVKESK. Trimming at V came to 5 bases and at J to 3 bases, leaving 3 bases not matched to a gene. The CDR3 sequence is 14 residues long. CDR3 in DNA: TGTGCCAGCAGCGCGACTAGCGGAACAGATACGCAGTATTTT. It is translated as CASSATSGTDTQYF.

DNA of the CDR3: TGTGCCATCAGCACCGGGACCGGACAAGAGACCCAGTACTTC. Its protein product is CAISTGTGQETQYF. This chain connects TRBV10-3 to TRBJ2-5, with D perhaps being TRBD1 or TRBD2 (5 bases each). V was clipped by 6 bases and J by 2 bases, with 13 bases between them. Germline loops: CDR1 ENHRY, CDR2 SYGVKD. The CDR3 length is 14 residues.

This clonotype was seen more than once but under ten times. The chain uses TRBV5-1 and TRBJ1-2; D is unclear. Germline V gene lookup returns CDR1 SGHRS and CDR2 YFSETQ. The V gene lost 0 bases and the J gene lost 3 bases, with 12 bases spanning the gap. The CDR3 covers 15 residues. CDR3 protein: CASSLALTDHYGYTF. Written as DNA, the CDR3 is TGCGCCAGCAGCTTGGCCCTCACAGACCACTATGGCTACACCTTC.

This chain links TRBV12-5 with TRBJ2-5, with D possibly matching TRBD1 (6 bases). Trimming shortened V by 6 bases and J by 8 bases, and 13 bases separated the two germline ends. Germline CDR1 is LGHNT and CDR2 is FRNRAP. This CDR3 is 12 amino acids long. CDR3: CASGQTGITQYF. In DNA, the CDR3 is TGTGCTAGTGGGCAGACAGGAATTACCCAGTACTTC.

V and J are TRBV3-1 and TRBJ1-3; 8 nucleotides match TRBD1. Per germline, CDR1 LGHDT and CDR2 YNNKEL (reference sequence). This CDR3 is 16 amino acids long. V shed 4 bases, J shed 0 bases, and the junction held 5 bases outside the gene matches. DNA of the CDR3: TGTGCCAGCAGCCCCTGGACAGGGAACTCTGGAAACACCATATATTTT. Protein product: CASSPWTGNSGNTIYF.

The V gene is TRBV3-1, the J gene TRBJ2-1; 7 nucleotides align to TRBD2. The germline CDR1 and CDR2 sequences are LGHDT and YNNKEL (reference sequence). After removal of 0 bases from V and 6 bases from J, the junction contained 8 bases not matched to a gene. The CDR3 runs to 16 residues. CDR3 nucleotide sequence: TGTGCCAGCAGCCAAGAGTCGACTAGCCGGAGCAATGAGCAGTTCTTC. Translation: CASSQESTSRSNEQFF.

At least ten counts were recorded for this clonotype. This chain links TRBV28 with TRBJ2-7; possible D gene TRBD2, 5 bases. Trimming pared 5 bases from V and 3 bases from J, leaving 17 bases between. Germline values: CDR1 MDHEN, CDR2 SYDVKM. This CDR3 has 15 amino acids. The chain's CDR3 is CASSAPGLQDYEQYF. CDR3 bases: TGTGCCAGCAGTGCCCCGGGATTACAAGACTACGAGCAGTACTTC. The full variable domain, its missing parts supplied by reference TRBV28 and TRBJ2-7, is DVKVTQSSRYLVKRTGEKVFLECVQDMDHENMFWYRQDPGLGLRLIYFSYDVKMKEKGDIPEGYSVSREKKERFSLILESASTNQTSMYLCASSAPGLQDYEQYFGPGTRLTVT.

This clonotype was seen at least ten times. The chain has TRBV6-2 or TRBV6-3 and TRBJ2-1; D not certain. The CDR3 consists of 15 residues. From germline, CDR1 is MNHEY and CDR2 SVGEGT. Trimming cost V 0 bases and J 4 bases, with 10 bases left between them. This chain's CDR3 is CASSYSTAPYNEQFF. DNA for the CDR3: TGTGCCAGCAGTTACTCGACTGCACCGTACAATGAGCAGTTCTTC.

A note on this clonotype: One end of the junction is discordant with germline, which a read error may explain. The chain combines TRBV19 with TRBJ1-3; a possible D gene is TRBD1 (5 bases). The CDR3 length is 15 residues. Germline values: CDR1 LNHDA, CDR2 SQIVND (reference sequence). For the CDR3, the DNA is TGTACCAGTAGTATGGGGCTGCGCTCTGGAAACACCATATATTTT. This sequence encodes CTSSMGLRSGNTIYF.

Turning to this clonotype: This sequence may be a read error, since a much larger clone differs from it by one base. V and J are TRBV6-2 or TRBV6-3 and TRBJ2-5; D is undetermined. Germline V gene sequence: CDR1 MNHEY, CDR2 SVGEGT. There are 13 residues in the CDR3. CDR3 DNA: TGTGTCAGCACCCCCACGGGTGTCGAGACCCAGTACTTC. Translation: CVSTPTGVETQYF.

This clonotype was picked up many times. The chain has TRBV20-1 and TRBJ2-7; TRBD1 aligns across 10 bases. The trim removed 6 bases at V and 4 bases at J, leaving 9 bases unmatched. Per germline, CDR1 DFQATT and CDR2 SNEGSKA (reference sequence). CDR3 length equals 14 residues. CDR3 region: CSAPPGQGPYEQYF. CDR3 nucleotide sequence: TGCAGTGCGCCCCCGGGACAGGGGCCTTACGAGCAGTACTTC.

This clonotype was seen only a few times. The chain employs TRBV12-3 or TRBV12-4 and TRBJ2-7; 7 bases are a match to TRBD1. V lost 6 bases and J lost 0; bases outside the gene matches: 2. This CDR3 contains 13 residues. The CDR3 sequence is CASRYRGSYEQYF. The CDR3 bases are TGTGCCAGCAGATACAGGGGCTCCTACGAGCAGTACTTC.